This is a list of T cell receptor beta chains from one sample in a study of lymphopenia after photon versus proton radiotherapy. The table came from immunoSEQ multiplex PCR; TCRdb's copy has only in-frame clones and leaves some out. The sample lists around 26,000 clones, about 88% occurring once. The sample was peripheral blood, taken from a patient treated with photon-based radiotherapy. The receptor set was obtained from a woman in her fifties or sixties with cholangiocarcinoma. CDR3s include the opening cysteine and the closing phenylalanine or tryptophan.

V gene,CDR3 protein
TRBV2,CASRGTSLPETQYF
TRBV27,CASSFLGTPRASGANVLTF
TRBV28,CASSLGSSYNEQFF
TRBV25-1,CASSEQARGSGNTIYF
TRBV28,CASSRWGLTYEQYF
TRBV9,CASSGSVGLAGAGETQYF
TRBV5-4,CASSLKHRGLAGELFF
TRBV7-9,CASSLGQPREKLFF
TRBV6-6,CASSYDSRQGGYTF
TRBV7-9,CASSPGGSNQPQHF
TRBV11-2,CASSLDRQAGQFF
TRBV6-5,CASSTGASSYEQYF
TRBV19,CASSPVTGPTEAFF
TRBV27,CASRKTGMNTEAFF
TRBV19,CASSIRGTASYEQYF
TRBV10-1,CASSELGYSTDTQYF
TRBV19,CASSTWTITEAFF
TRBV14,CASSHESGPRNTEAFF
TRBV19,CASSSEGDEQYF
TRBV15,CATSDTTGYSYEQYF
TRBV12-1,CASSFSSLTGDGYTF
TRBV5-1,CASSTGQPNEKLFF
TRBV7-9,CASSTTTVASGYTF
TRBV2,CASSDRAGSYGYTF
TRBV7-9,CASSLGGGVSLVNEQFF
TRBV7-7,CASSLDRTGVETQYF
TRBV7-9,CAIQNLGEQETQYF
TRBV5-6,CASSRKDRANTEAFF
TRBV28,CASSLLTGEEYF
TRBV6-1,CATLDPGVNEQFF
TRBV6-1,CATKRGTGTYGYTF